These 27 T cell receptor beta chains originate from one sample sequenced in a study of CD8 T cells in Susac syndrome. RNA, at about 0.45 to 1 ug, was reverse transcribed with random hexamers. TCRdb re-called the immunoSEQ multiplex PCR reads through MiXCR, storing one row per CDR3 protein. The sample has about 280,000 distinct CDR3 sequences; 70% to 90% are singletons. The material sequenced was CD8+ T cells from PBMCs. The receptors shown here come from a human donor with multiple sclerosis.

The rearrangement uses TRBV13 and TRBJ2-3, with TRBD2 matching 7 bases. Per germline, CDR1 PRHDT and CDR2 FYEKMQ (reference sequence). The CDR3 consists of 16 residues. V lost 2 bases and J lost 6; bases outside the gene matches: 11. DNA for the CDR3: TGTGCCAGCAGCTTACCGGGCGGGAGAGGAGAGGATACGCAGTATTTT. It codes for CASSLPGGRGEDTQYF. Drawing the rest from reference TRBV13 and TRBJ2-3, the complete variable domain is AAGVIQSPRHLIKEKRETATLKCYPIPRHDTVYWYQQGPGQDPQFLISFYEKMQSDKGSIPDRFSAQQFSDYHSELNMSSLELGDSALYFCASSLPGGRGEDTQYFGPGTRLTVL.

The sample holds a few counts of this clonotype. The chain uses TRBV7-9 and TRBJ2-5; 7 bases match TRBD2. Germline values: CDR1 SEHNR, CDR2 FQNEAQ (reference sequence). CDR3 length equals 13 residues. V shed 4 bases, J shed 5 bases, and the junction held 4 bases outside the gene matches. As DNA, the CDR3 is TGTGCCAGCAGCTCGGGAGGAACGGAGACCCAGTACTTC. Translating gives CASSSGGTETQYF.

This clonotype was picked up one time. The V gene is TRBV11-2, the J gene TRBJ2-1; TRBD2 matches at 12 bases. This CDR3 region has 14 residues. The germline V gene has CDR1 SGHAT and CDR2 FQNNGV. The CDR3 DNA reads TGTGCTTCCCGACTAGCGGGGGCTCACAATGAGCAGTTCTTC. Translated: CASRLAGAHNEQFF.

V and J are TRBV5-4 and TRBJ2-1; 9 nucleotides agree with TRBD2. The germline V gene has CDR1 SGHNT and CDR2 YYREEE (reference sequence). This CDR3 region has 15 residues. Unmatched junction bases numbered 11, after V lost 5 bases and J lost 8 bases. The CDR3 coding sequence is TGTGCCAGCAGGTCCGGGACTAGCATCGAAGATGAGCAGTTCTTC. Translating gives CASRSGTSIEDEQFF. Variable domain in full (rest from reference TRBV5-4 and TRBJ2-1): ETGVTQSPTHLIKTRGQQVTLRCSSQSGHNTVSWYQQALGQGPQFIFQYYREEENGRGNFPPRFSGLQFPNYSSELNVNALELDDSALYLCASRSGTSIEDEQFFGPGTRLTVL.

The chain couples TRBV25-1 to TRBJ1-1; D is possibly TRBD1 (5 bases). CDR1 is MGHDK, CDR2 SYGVNS, per germline. V was trimmed by 0 bases and J by 1 base, leaving 12 bases between them. CDR3 length: 16 residues. CDR3 bases: TGTGCCAGCAGTGAATATAAGGGAGGGGCGAACACTGAAGCTTTCTTT. Its translation: CASSEYKGGANTEAFF.

V and J are TRBV5-4 and TRBJ2-3; 7 nucleotides agree with TRBD2. Germline CDR1 SGHNT, CDR2 YYREEE (reference sequence). The V segment lost 3 bases and the J segment 6 bases; nucleotides outside the gene matches: 13. This CDR3 is 16 amino acids long. The CDR3 reads CASSWGWGEGLDTQYF. The CDR3 DNA sequence: TGTGCCAGCAGCTGGGGCTGGGGGGAGGGCCTGGATACGCAGTATTTT.

This rearrangement joins TRBV5-1 to TRBJ2-3; D is unclear. Germline V gene sequence: CDR1 SGHRS, CDR2 YFSETQ. The CDR3 is 14 amino acids. Trimming shortened V by 0 bases and J by 6 bases, and 11 bases separated the two germline ends. The CDR3 region has the DNA TGCGCCAGCAGCTTGGTTCAGACAACGGATACGCAGTATTTT. Residues: CASSLVQTTDTQYF.

The CDR3 spells CASQSTGELFF. As DNA, the CDR3 is TGTGCCAGCCAATCAACCGGGGAGCTGTTTTTT. V and J are TRBV7-9 and TRBJ2-2, with D unclear. Germline CDR1 reads SEHNR; CDR2 reads FQNEAQ (reference sequence). This CDR3 contains 11 residues. Trimming removed 8 bases from V and 5 bases from J, with 6 bases in between.

In its sample, this clonotype was seen once. This chain uses TRBV7-9 with TRBJ2-3; D may be TRBD1 (5 bases). The germline CDR1 and CDR2 sequences are SEHNR and FQNEAQ (reference sequence). V was clipped by 0 bases and J by 2 bases, with 9 bases between them. This CDR3 comprises 15 residues. The CDR3 is CASSLAGAYTDTQYF. The CDR3 coding sequence is TGTGCCAGCAGCTTAGCTGGGGCCTACACAGATACGCAGTATTTT.

This clonotype was seen more than once but under ten times. The chain employs TRBV28 and TRBJ2-7; D call uncertain. The CDR3 totals 15 residues. Trimming shortened V by 7 bases and J by 1 base, and 17 bases separated the two germline ends. Germline assignment: CDR1 MDHEN and CDR2 SYDVKM. In DNA form, the CDR3 reads TGTGCCAGCACTTCGCCTGTCTTAAGATCCTACGAGCAGTACTTC. Protein sequence: CASTSPVLRSYEQYF.

The V gene is TRBV15, the J gene TRBJ2-7; the D call may be TRBD1 or TRBD2 (5 bases each). Trimming took off 5 bases at V and 5 bases at J, with 10 bases between the two ends. The CDR3 contains 12 residues. Germline V gene sequence: CDR1 LNHNV, CDR2 YYDKDF (reference sequence). DNA for the CDR3: TGTGCCACCAGCCAGGGAGTCCACGAGCAGTACTTC. It codes for CATSQGVHEQYF.

The chain uses TRBV7-8 and TRBJ1-2; perhaps TRBD1 as D (6 bases). Trimming took 5 bases from V and 4 from J, leaving 17 bases between them. Per the germline V gene, CDR1 is SGHVS and CDR2 is FQNEAQ. This CDR3 spans 15 amino acids. The CDR3 spells CASSRYREGGYGYTF. CDR3 in DNA: TGTGCCAGCAGCCGATACAGGGAGGGAGGCTATGGCTACACCTTC.

The chain uses TRBV7-3 and TRBJ2-1, with 11 positions matching TRBD2. Unmatched junction bases numbered 7, after V lost 5 bases and J lost 7 bases. Germline V gene sequence: CDR1 SGHTA, CDR2 FQGTGA. This CDR3 spans 15 amino acids. The CDR3 here is CASSQLAGARNEQFF. The CDR3 DNA is TGTGCCAGCAGCCAACTAGCGGGAGCACGGAATGAGCAGTTCTTC.

CDR3 region: CASRDRERNTIYF. The CDR3 nucleotides read TGTGCCAGCCGGGACAGGGAAAGAAACACCATATATTTT. The chain is built from TRBV7-9 and TRBJ1-3; 9 bases are shared with TRBD1. Trimming removed 8 bases from V and 5 bases from J; junction bases left unmatched: 4. The CDR3 sequence is 13 residues long. From germline, CDR1 is SEHNR and CDR2 FQNEAQ (reference sequence).

This clonotype has just a few counts. The genes are TRBV7-9 and TRBJ2-1, with D possibly matching TRBD2 (6 bases). Trimming shortened V by 5 bases and J by 0 bases, and 17 bases separated the two germline ends. Germline assignment: CDR1 SEHNR and CDR2 FQNEAQ (reference sequence). This CDR3 is 17 amino acids long. The CDR3 DNA reads TGTGCCAGCAGCGGAAAAAGTAGCGGTCTCTCCTACAATGAGCAGTTCTTC. Encoded protein: CASSGKSSGLSYNEQFF.

This chain connects TRBV4-1 to TRBJ2-7; TRBD1 aligns across 9 bases. Per the germline V gene, CDR1 is MGHRA and CDR2 is YSYEKL. This CDR3 is 16 amino acids long. J was trimmed by 3 bases and V by 1 base; bases with no gene match: 7. The CDR3 here is CASSQGHGTGNYEQYF. The DNA of the CDR3 is TGCGCCAGCAGCCAAGGCCACGGGACAGGGAACTACGAGCAGTACTTC.

V and J are TRBV27 and TRBJ1-1; D might be TRBD1 (6 bases). V shed 3 bases and J shed 5 bases, with 13 bases lying between them. The germline V gene has CDR1 MNHEY and CDR2 SMNVEV (reference sequence). This CDR3 is 14 amino acids long. CDR3 sequence: CASSFRDGTTEAFF. The CDR3 DNA is TGTGCCAGCAGTTTCCGGGACGGGACAACTGAAGCTTTCTTT.

V gene TRBV27 combines with J gene TRBJ2-2; D is possibly TRBD2 (6 bases). V shed 5 bases and J shed 7 bases, with 14 bases lying between them. From germline, CDR1 is MNHEY and CDR2 SMNVEV (reference sequence). The CDR3 is made up of 14 amino acids. In nucleotides, the CDR3 is TGTGCCAGCAGTCACGGGACTGCCGACGGGGAGCTGTTTTTT. This translates into CASSHGTADGELFF.

In nucleotides, the CDR3 is TGTGCCAGCAGTGAGTACGGCGGGAGGAGCTCCTACGAGCAGTACTTC. This codes for CASSEYGGRSSYEQYF. The chain uses TRBV2 and TRBJ2-7; 8 positions match TRBD2. Germline CDR1 is SNHLY and CDR2 is FYNNEI. The V segment lost 3 bases and the J segment 0 bases; nucleotides outside the gene matches: 7. There are 16 residues in the CDR3.

The V call is TRBV29-1, the J call TRBJ2-1; no reliable D call. CDR3 length: 12 amino acids. Germline loops: CDR1 SQVTM, CDR2 ANQGSEA. V lost 8 bases to trimming and J lost 7 bases, with 15 bases between them. This CDR3 reads CSYPLTLNEQFF. CDR3 in DNA: TGCAGCTACCCTTTGACCCTTAATGAGCAGTTCTTC.

The V call is TRBV28, the J call TRBJ2-7; D perhaps matches TRBD1 (6 bases). In germline, CDR1 is MDHEN, CDR2 SYDVKM. The CDR3 covers 14 residues. The V end lost 7 bases, the J end lost 4 bases, and 17 bases lay between the germline ends. The CDR3 protein is CASTPRDQGYEQYF. CDR3 coding DNA: TGTGCCAGCACTCCGAGGGACCAGGGGTACGAGCAGTACTTC.

This clonotype came up once. The rearrangement uses TRBV20-1 and TRBJ2-3; D remains unclear. The V end was cut by 7 bases, the J end by 4 bases, with 15 bases between. Germline loops: CDR1 DFQATT, CDR2 SNEGSKA (reference sequence). The CDR3 spans 13 residues. The DNA of the CDR3 is TGCAGTGGTTTCGGTCCGGCAGCAGATACGCAGTATTTT. Amino acids: CSGFGPAADTQYF.

The chain is built from TRBV3-1 and TRBJ2-1; 7 bases are a match to TRBD2. This CDR3 has 14 amino acids. Germline values: CDR1 LGHDT, CDR2 YNNKEL (reference sequence). Trimming removed 3 bases from V and 6 bases from J; junction bases left unmatched: 5. The CDR3 bases are TGTGCCAGCAGCCATTCGCGGGAGATCAATGAGCAGTTCTTC. Translation gives CASSHSREINEQFF.

V usage is TRBV7-2 and J usage is TRBJ2-1, with no clear D. Per germline, CDR1 SGHTA and CDR2 FQGNSA. The CDR3 has 14 residues. V gave up 2 bases and J gave up 5 bases, with 10 bases separating them. The CDR3 region has the DNA TGTGCCAGCAGCTTACTCCGAGGAGACAATGAGCAGTTCTTC. It encodes CASSLLRGDNEQFF.

The V gene is TRBV30, the J gene TRBJ2-1; 8 bases are a match to TRBD2. CDR1 is GTSNPN, CDR2 SVGIG, per germline (reference sequence). The CDR3 totals 12 residues. Trimming cost V 8 bases and J 6 bases; bases outside gene matches: 6. The CDR3 reads CAGAGVGNEQFF. CDR3 DNA: TGTGCCGGAGCGGGAGTGGGCAATGAGCAGTTCTTC.

The chain carries TRBV29-1 and TRBJ1-1; D call uncertain. There are 10 residues in the CDR3. V was pared by 7 bases and J by 5 bases, with 8 bases between. Germline CDR1 and CDR2: SQVTM and ANQGSEA. This CDR3 reads CSGRGTEAFF. CDR3 bases: TGCAGCGGGCGGGGAACTGAAGCTTTCTTT.

The V and J genes are TRBV6-5 and TRBJ2-7, with 8 bases identical to TRBD2. The ends lost 4 bases at V and 3 bases at J; junction bases unmatched: 5. CDR3 length equals 14 residues. Germline V CDR1 and CDR2: MNHEY, SVGAGI. CDR3 residues: CASSSGLGNYEQYF. CDR3 nucleotide sequence: TGTGCCAGCAGTTCGGGACTAGGGAACTACGAGCAGTACTTC.